This TCR beta chain emerged from a study of Graves' ophthalmopathy and Graves' hyperthyroidism. Using RNA transcripts, the TCR beta CDR3 regions were amplified. HTBI-primed first-round RT-PCR preceded second-round multiplex PCR. Each CDR3 protein gets one entry after TCRdb re-called the multiplex PCR reads with MiXCR. The sample has about 1.2 million distinct CDR3 sequences; 35% to 40% are singletons. Patients in the hyperthyroidism group, adults aged 18 to 65, were newly diagnosed, under 2 months' duration. Germline V CDR1 and CDR2: SGHRS, YFSETQ. The CDR3 has 14 residues. V lost 5 bases and J lost 3, with 14 bases in between.

The V and J genes are TRBV5-1 and TRBJ1-1, with D possibly being TRBD1 (6 bases). Sequencing used peripheral blood or thyroid tissue (not recorded which). This clonotype was sampled from an adult man with Graves' hyperthyroidism. The CDR3 nucleotides read TGCGCCAGCAGGAGGGGGAGTAGCGACACTGAAGCTTTCTTT. Encoded protein: CASRRGSSDTEAFF.